What follows are 21 T cell receptor beta chains derived from one specimen sequenced in a study of read filtering for tumor transcriptome and immune sequencing. From approximately 400 ng of RNA, a library with molecular barcoded alpha/delta and beta/gamma adaptors was made. TCRdb re-derived calls from the reads in MiXCR, one entry per CDR3 protein. The sample yields about 57,000 distinct CDR3 sequences, around 20% seen once. Sequenced input: a population of CD138-negative cells sorted from bone marrow. The receptor source for this set is a donor at least 40 years old with multiple myeloma.

This clonotype came up a few times. The gene calls are TRBV18 and TRBJ2-5; no definite D call. The CDR3 is made up of 11 amino acids. V lost 2 bases and J 5 bases, leaving 3 bases between the germline ends. The germline CDR1 and CDR2 sequences are KGHSH and LQKENI. The CDR3 protein is CASSPAETQYF. In DNA form, the CDR3 reads TGTGCCAGCTCACCAGCGGAGACCCAGTACTTC.

This clonotype was seen repeatedly, ten times or more. This chain joins TRBV28 and TRBJ1-2; 12 bases fit TRBD1. Germline CDR1 MDHEN, CDR2 SYDVKM. V gave up 3 bases and J gave up 5 bases; unmatched junction bases: 10. The CDR3 totals 17 residues. The CDR3 region is CASSFGGTGGAAYGYTF. CDR3 bases: TGTGCCAGCAGTTTCGGAGGGACAGGGGGCGCGGCGTATGGCTACACCTTC.

On this clonotype itself: The junction departs from germline at one end; a sequencing error may be responsible. The rearrangement uses TRBV6-1 and TRBJ1-4; D gene unclear. CDR1 MNHNS and CDR2 SASEGT come from the germline V gene. This CDR3 is 14 amino acids long. CDR3 nucleotide sequence: TGTGCCAGCAGCGAAGTGGAACCGGATGAAAAACTGTTTTTT. Residues: CASSEVEPDEKLFF.

This clonotype showed up just a few times. Since a much larger clone is just one base distant, this may be a read error. The chain is built from TRBV7-3 and TRBJ2-5; D gene uncertain. Germline V CDR1 and CDR2: SGHTA, FQGTGA. This CDR3 spans 13 amino acids. The V gene lost 5 bases and the J gene lost 5 bases, with 12 bases spanning the gap. The CDR3 DNA reads TGTGCCAGCAGCCCGTCTAAGGAGGAGACCCAGTACTTC. The encoded protein is CASSPSKEETQYF.

This clonotype turned up a few times. The chain uses TRBV7-8 and TRBJ1-5; unclear D gene. Per germline, CDR1 SGHVS and CDR2 FQNEAQ. The CDR3 covers 16 residues. V dropped 7 bases and J dropped 2 bases, with 18 bases sitting between them. The CDR3 DNA sequence: TGTGCCAGCACCCTCGAGACCAGACAAGGCAATCAGCCCCAGCATTTT. Residues: CASTLETRQGNQPQHF.

This clonotype occurred many times. CDR3 loop: CASSSDRANTEAFF. DNA for the CDR3: TGTGCCAGCAGCTCTGACAGGGCGAACACTGAAGCTTTCTTT. The gene calls are TRBV5-6 and TRBJ1-1, with 7 bases that match TRBD1. Germline loops: CDR1 SGHDT, CDR2 YYEEEE. The CDR3 is 14 amino acids. The ends lost 3 bases at V and 1 base at J; junction bases unmatched: 3.

This clonotype was observed many times. The chain couples TRBV5-1 to TRBJ2-5; 7 bases align to TRBD1. CDR3 length: 15 residues. V was pared by 4 bases and J by 2 bases, with 8 bases of the junction left unmatched. Germline CDR1 is SGHRS and CDR2 is YFSETQ. In nucleotides, the CDR3 is TGCGCCAGCAGCACCATGGACAGGTTACAAGAGACCCAGTACTTC. Translated: CASSTMDRLQETQYF.

J is TRBJ2-5 and V is TRBV2; 9 bases are shared with TRBD1. Unmatched junction bases numbered 5, after V lost 0 bases and J lost 0 bases. CDR3 length equals 17 residues. Germline V gene lookup returns CDR1 SNHLY and CDR2 FYNNEI. Here the CDR3 DNA reads TGTGCCAGCAGTGAAGCGAGGACAGGGGCCAACCAAGAGACCCAGTACTTC. Amino acids: CASSEARTGANQETQYF.

There are many counts of this clonotype. The rearrangement links TRBV4-1 to TRBJ1-4; D is ambiguous. Between the trimmed V and J ends, which lost 0 bases and 2 bases, there was a span of 13 bases. The CDR3 sequence is 17 residues long. Germline CDR1 and CDR2: MGHRA and YSYEKL. The CDR3 DNA follows: TGCGCCAGCAGCCAAGATGTAGGGAGTGCCACTAATGAAAAACTGTTTTTT. It is translated as CASSQDVGSATNEKLFF.

For this clonotype: A much larger clone differs from this one at a single base, so this may be a read error. Here the CDR3 omits its conserved ending phenylalanine or tryptophan, so a read error is the likely source. This chain connects TRBV7-2 to TRBJ2-7; tentatively, D is TRBD1 (5 bases). Germline V gene data show CDR1 as SGHTA and CDR2 as FQGNSA. V was cut by 2 bases and J by 6 bases, with 8 bases left in between. This CDR3 has 12 residues. The CDR3 DNA reads TGTGCCAGCAGCTTACAGGGCCCCGAGCAGTACCTC. Translated: CASSLQGPEQYL.

The table lists this clonotype with many counts. The CDR3 loop reads CASSLRLAGEETQYF. Here the CDR3 DNA reads TGTGCCAGCAGCTTGCGACTAGCGGGAGAAGAGACCCAGTACTTC. The chain links TRBV5-6 to TRBJ2-5, with TRBD2 matching 12 bases. CDR3 length: 15 amino acids. Germline values: CDR1 SGHDT, CDR2 YYEEEE. V was pared by 1 base and J by 3 bases, with 1 base of the junction left unmatched.

The chain carries TRBV24-1 and TRBJ2-2; D remains unclear. The CDR3 loop spans 13 amino acids. Germline V gene data show CDR1 as KGHDR and CDR2 as SFDVKD. The V and J ends lost 4 bases and 6 bases respectively, with 8 bases between them. For the CDR3, the DNA is TGTGCCACCAGTGACGGTCAATCCGGGGAGCTGTTTTTT. This translates into CATSDGQSGELFF.

Concerning this clonotype: A much larger clone lies one base from this, so it may be a read error. The chain has TRBV7-2 and TRBJ2-2, with 12 bases fitting TRBD2. V shed 1 base and J 4 bases; nucleotides not matched to a gene: 7. CDR1 is SGHTA and CDR2 is FQGNSA in the germline V gene. The length of the CDR3 is 18 residues. The CDR3 nucleotides are TGTGCCAGCAGCTTAGTTGTGACTAGCGGGGGAGGCACCGGGGAGCTGTTTTTT. It translates to CASSLVVTSGGGTGELFF. The variable domain in full, with the rest retrieved from reference TRBV7-2 and TRBJ2-2, is GAGVSQSPSNKVTEKGKDVELRCDPISGHTALYWYRQSLGQGLEFLIYFQGNSAPDKSGLPSDRFSAERTGGSVSTLTIQRTQQEDSAVYLCASSLVVTSGGGTGELFFGEGSRLTVL.

This clonotype has a handful of counts. The chain recombines TRBV12-3 or TRBV12-4 with TRBJ2-7; 9 positions agree with TRBD2. The CDR3 length is 14 residues. Trimming removed 5 bases from V and 3 bases from J; junction bases left unmatched: 5. This CDR3 reads CASSVLAGFYEQYF. The CDR3 DNA is TGTGCCAGCAGTGTCCTAGCGGGGTTCTACGAGCAGTACTTC.

V gene TRBV30 combines with J gene TRBJ1-5; TRBD1 matches 7 bases. CDR3 length: 15 amino acids. The J segment lost 2 bases and the V segment lost 0 bases, leaving 4 bases of the junction unmatched. The germline CDR1 and CDR2 sequences are GTSNPN and SVGIG (reference sequence). Here the CDR3 DNA reads TGTGCCTGGAGTGTCGCAGGGGGTGGCAATCAGCCCCAGCATTTT. Translating it yields CAWSVAGGGNQPQHF.

The chain couples TRBV11-2 to TRBJ2-3; D is unclear. Between the trimmed V and J ends, which lost 4 bases and 2 bases, there was a span of 13 bases. This CDR3 region has 15 residues. From germline, CDR1 is SGHAT and CDR2 FQNNGV. The chain's CDR3 is CASSSHGETTDTQYF. CDR3 coding DNA: TGTGCCAGCAGCTCGCACGGAGAGACCACAGATACGCAGTATTTT.

This clonotype was observed a handful of times. For the CDR3, the DNA is TGTGCCTGGATACGCCCAAGCTCCTACAATGAGCAGTTCTTC. It yields the protein CAWIRPSSYNEQFF. The V and J genes are TRBV30 and TRBJ2-1; D gene unclear. Germline CDR1 GTSNPN, CDR2 SVGIG (reference sequence). This CDR3 spans 14 amino acids. Trimming cost V 4 bases and J 0 bases, with 10 bases left between them.

The sample holds many counts of this clonotype. This sequence joins TRBV28 and TRBJ1-1, with D perhaps TRBD1 (6 bases). The length of the CDR3 is 14 residues. Germline V gives CDR1 MDHEN, CDR2 SYDVKM. V lost 6 bases and J lost 0, with 11 bases in between. The CDR3 loop reads CASRTGGLNTEAFF. The CDR3 DNA sequence: TGTGCCAGCAGGACAGGAGGGCTGAACACTGAAGCTTTCTTT.

This clonotype was detected ten times or more. The V and J genes are TRBV25-1 and TRBJ1-4; weak D call: TRBD1 (5 bases). With 5 bases removed from V and 11 bases from J, the gap between germline ends came to 9 bases. CDR3 size: 11 residues. Germline CDR1 MGHDK, CDR2 SYGVNS. The CDR3: CASSPGDKLFF. In DNA form, the CDR3 reads TGTGCCAGCAGTCCGGGGGACAAACTGTTTTTT. The variable domain in full, completed from reference TRBV25-1 and TRBJ1-4, reads EADIYQTPRYLVIGTGKKITLECSQTMGHDKMYWYQQDPGMELHLIHYSYGVNSTEKGDLSSESTVSRIRTEHFPLTLESARPSHTSQYLCASSPGDKLFFGSGTQLSVL.

This clonotype was recorded many times. The chain combines TRBV20-1 with TRBJ2-1; D may be TRBD1 (5 bases). CDR1 and CDR2 (germline): DFQATT, SNEGSKA (reference sequence). The CDR3 sequence is 11 residues long. V lost 3 bases and J 9 bases, leaving 9 bases between the germline ends. Here the CDR3 DNA reads TGCAGTGCTAGGGAAGGGGTTGAGCAGTTCTTC. This sequence encodes CSAREGVEQFF.

This clonotype was detected many times. The chain links TRBV6-2 or TRBV6-3 to TRBJ2-3; TRBD2 matches at 9 bases. Germline V CDR1 and CDR2: MNHEY, SVGEGT. V shed 8 bases, J shed 0 bases, and the junction held 9 bases outside the gene matches. This CDR3 spans 16 amino acids. The CDR3 loop reads CASSESGRISTDTQYF. CDR3 coding DNA: TGTGCCAGCTCTGAAAGCGGGAGGATTAGCACAGATACGCAGTATTTT.